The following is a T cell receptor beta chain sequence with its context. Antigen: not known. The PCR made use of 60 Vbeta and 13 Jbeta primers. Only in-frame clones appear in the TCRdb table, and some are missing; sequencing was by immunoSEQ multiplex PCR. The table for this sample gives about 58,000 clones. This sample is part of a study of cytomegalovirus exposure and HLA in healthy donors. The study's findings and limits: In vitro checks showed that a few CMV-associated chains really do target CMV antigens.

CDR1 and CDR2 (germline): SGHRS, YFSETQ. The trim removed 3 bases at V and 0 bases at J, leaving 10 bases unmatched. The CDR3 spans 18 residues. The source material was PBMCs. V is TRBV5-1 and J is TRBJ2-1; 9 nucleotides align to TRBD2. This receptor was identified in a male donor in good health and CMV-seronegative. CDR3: CASSWVSSGASSYNEQFF. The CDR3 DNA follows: TGCGCCAGCAGCTGGGTGTCTAGCGGGGCCAGCTCCTACAATGAGCAGTTCTTC.